The present entry profiles one TCR beta chain with its context. This receptor's antigen is unknown. No base quality values were provided; no much bigger clone lies one nucleotide off. The cohort comprised several hundred healthy bone marrow donors. All cohort members were sampled while nominally healthy, although unrecorded immune exposures were likely present. The donor tested CMV seropositive and was one of the 289 seropositive cohort members. Each donor provided a peripheral blood sample, and peripheral blood mononuclear cells were used for TCR beta sequencing. The Qiagen DNeasy Blood Extraction Kit was used to extract genomic DNA from the blood cell samples. The sample belongs to a study of cytomegalovirus exposure and HLA in healthy donors (TCRdb year 2017). In the study overall: In an earlier analysis of some 550 of the donors, under 300 Gb of sequence data and 90 million to 120 million unique TCR beta sequences from about 190 million T cells were reported. Alongside the repertoire data, information on donor age, sex, ethnicity and CMV serostatus was compiled. The study profiled the T cell repertoires of 550 to 700 subjects by immunosequencing and related them to cytomegalovirus serostatus. In an earlier analysis of 587 of the donors, high-throughput TCR beta sequencing was used to judge whether each TCR beta V gene segment behaved as functional or pseudogenic. Roughly five DR-DQ haplotypes were handled as single units for association and clustering because linkage in the cohort was strong. Both class I and class II loci were covered by HLA typing, at four-digit resolution. Every discovery cohort repertoire had been produced on one sequencing platform. An early release covering some 640 HLA-typed donors comprised 300 to 350 gigabases of sequencing data and roughly 86 million unique TCR sequences. The study was designed to test whether signatures of past pathogen exposure could be identified by cataloging public T cell receptors. Rather than drawing on any new phenotypic data, the later analysis identified candidate immune exposures from TCR beta sequences and the way those sequences occurred across donors. To study patterns of TCR occurrence, a later analysis re-analyzed previously published TCR beta repertoires from hundreds of donors and added high-resolution HLA genotyping. Along with the approximately 620-subject first cohort, a separate validation cohort of over a hundred different subjects was used. Of the 350 to 450 genotyped donors, 75% to 85% were placed in the genetic ancestry cluster associated with self-reported Caucasian donors. The study combined high-throughput TCR immunosequencing, statistical association of individual TCRs with disease status, and machine learning to predict cytomegalovirus infection status. Typing coverage differed by locus: A, B, C, DRB1 and DQB1 were typed in roughly 620-630 donors, DQA1 in 500 to 550, DPA1 in some 570, and DPB1 in just under 480. Genome-wide SNP genotypes for about 65% of the 666 donors were used in a later genetic analysis, which treated that subset as a discovery cohort. On average, 235,054 unique TCR beta nucleotide sequences were sequenced per donor among about 400 genotyped donors of the cohort, with roughly 20% of those sequences being non-productive.

CDR1 MDHEN and CDR2 SYDVKM were looked up in the germline V gene. V loses 7 bases at its end and J loses 6 bases; junction bases beyond the gene matches: 8. The CDR3 sequence holds 14 residues, the cysteine and phenylalanine included. The entry retains the CDR3 DNA only, 42 bases that are in frame from base 1. Summary of the overall study and its limitations: Compared with the roughly 670-donor mean, donors in an Asian-associated ancestry cluster had fewer N-insertions in productive TCRs, according to a later genetic analysis. Roughly uniform sequencing depth across donors was assumed in presence/absence analyses, although this assumption may not hold. The study gave a list of around 170 TCR beta chains associated with cytomegalovirus. A later analysis found that TCR association rates varied across HLA loci, with DRB1 alleles showing the most associated TCRs and HLA-C alleles the fewest. The cohort was sequenced for TCR beta chains only, and without alpha or paired-chain data the features that could be detected were limited. A further reported finding was that TCR beta sequences accurately predicted the HLA-A and HLA-B alleles for most subjects in the first cohort. Because HLA typing was missing for some donors at each locus, association tests included only the typed subset. The earlier analysis of some 560 of the donors excluded 15 to 20 rarely observed V segments, including chromosome 9 orphons, because counts were too low. Most TCR sequences were observed very rarely across donors, whereas some public TCRs were present in many individuals. Immune exposure information for the cohort was limited to CMV serostatus. In vitro tests confirmed that a few of the cytomegalovirus-associated TCR beta chains recognize cytomegalovirus antigens. A later analysis found that HLA-associated TCR beta chains were more clonally expanded and had lower generation probabilities than equally common non-associated chains. Most CMV-associated TCR beta chains appeared to be HLA-restricted in a later analysis, and the HLA associations seemed to be driven largely by CMV exposure. Some IMGT-functional V segments, including TRBV6-2 and TRBV6-3, could not be distinguished by the 87-base-pair reads and were therefore excluded. Specific HLA alleles were associated with around 18,000 TCR beta sequences at a false discovery rate of 0.05 in a later analysis. Broadly in line with IMGT annotations, most TCR beta V segments showed up in productive rearrangements about 87% or about 30% of the time in an earlier analysis of approximately 600 of the donors. In a later analysis, several top co-occurrence clusters were reported to appear linked to parvovirus B19, influenza, CMV and Epstein-Barr virus. Assigning TCR associations to individual alleles was difficult when HLA alleles, especially DR and DQ, strongly co-occurred. In a later genetic analysis, a missense DCLRE1C variant was associated with V-gene and J-gene trimming of TCR beta chains, and the association was replicated in an independent cohort. A cluster of highly shared sequence variants was judged likely to represent a technical artifact of the sequencing pipeline. Correlated functional status among segregating V segments might reflect linkage disequilibrium, but an unknown experimental factor could not be ruled out. Cytomegalovirus status was reported to be diagnosed by the classifier with high specificity and sensitivity in both the original and validation cohorts. According to the authors, the approach could potentially be generalized to other disease states and immunological phenotypes.

The library was generated by the immunoSEQ multiplex PCR assay. The multiplex PCR relied on a mix of 60 forward primers for TCR Vbeta segments and 13 reverse primers for TCR Jbeta segments. A multiplex PCR assay on genomic DNA amplified the CDR3 region of rearranged TCR beta genes. The amplified TCR beta libraries were sequenced on the Illumina HiSeq System as 87-base-pair reads. The original pipeline was this. A later analysis tallied approximately 87 million unique TCR beta chains across the 610 or so repertoires, and about 12 million of those chains were shared by two or more donors. Raw reads were error-corrected and collapsed into unique sequences with a nearest-neighbor algorithm that merged closely related sequences to remove PCR and sequencing errors. CDR3 sequences were aligned to IMGT reference sequences to assign V, D and J gene segments. For a sequence to be retained, at least a six-nucleotide match to both a V gene segment and a J gene segment was required. A rearrangement counted as productive if the CDR3 had no stop codons and remained in frame with V and J, and every other rearrangement counted as non-productive. CDR3 was defined according to IMGT convention as the region running from the second conserved V-encoded cysteine to the conserved J-encoded phenylalanine. The earlier analysis of roughly 590 of the donors excluded any sequence lacking an unambiguous match to a single V gene segment. An earlier analysis of around 600 of the donors classified V segments as functional when productive rearrangements were above 56.7% and as segregating when the standard deviation between donors was above 5%. A statistical classification framework was developed to diagnose cytomegalovirus status using the catalog of TCR beta chain sequences. V and J gene assignment, in a later analysis, came from comparing TCR nucleotide sequences with IMGT/GENE-DB human TR gene sequences. Using the TCRdist pipeline, a later analysis assigned CDR3 sequences along with most-parsimonious VDJ recombination scenarios. A later analysis defined each TCR beta chain by its CDR3 amino acid sequence plus V-gene family, and excluded reads lacking a unique V-gene family. A later analysis removed roughly 590 highly shared, low-generation-probability nucleotide sequences to deal with suspected cross-contamination and a sequencing artifact. In a later analysis, a clonal expansion index for each public chain was calculated from normalized within-repertoire ranks of inferred template counts. In a later analysis, generation probabilities were computed with a VDJ recombination model fitted to out-of-frame rearrangements, and the resulting probabilities were checked against IGoR. In a later analysis, hypergeometric tests were used to score TCR-TCR, TCR-HLA and TCR-CMV co-occurrence, with a repertoire-size bias correction applied to TCR pairs. To estimate false discovery rates, a later analysis permuted the HLA or CMV assignments 20 times. A later analysis grouped co-occurring TCRs with DBSCAN, adding TCRdist sequence similarity when clustering within HLA-allele-positive subsets. Repertoires with fewer than 30,000 or more than 120,000 public chains were left out of co-occurrence clustering, as were about five repertoires with anomalous nucleotide sharing. Drawn from immuneACCESS, this table holds only the in-frame rearrangements with V and J called that TCRdb kept. Clones are partly lost; checked studies trace under half to an unresolved V gene and leave the rest unexplained. V and J calls and clone size are copied from that table; D and trimming were computed from the DNA. Present in this sample are some 100,000 clones, about 70% of which were seen just once. Under 5.5% of the sample comes from the top ten.

Specimen: PBMCs. This clonotype was sampled from a woman younger than 35 in good health and CMV-seropositive. This chain joins TRBV28 to TRBJ1-5, with TRBD1 matching 8 junction bases. In nucleotide form, the sequence is TGTGCCAGCACCGACCCGGGACAGGCTCAGCCCCAGCATTTT. It translates to CASTDPGQAQPQHF.